Following are 18 T cell receptor beta chains from one sample sequenced in a study of blood T cells in healthy people across ages. The authors ran a second PCR of about 6 to 11 cycles using a sample-barcoded 5' primer and a J-beta primer mix. TCRdb processed the 5' RACE reads anew with MiXCR; each CDR3 protein has one entry. Seen here are 1.8 million or so distinct CDR3 sequences, about two fifths observed once, and the top ten hold approximately 22%. The sequenced sample consisted of blood. The receptors shown here come from a human donor in good health.

This clonotype appeared a few times. A much bigger clone sits one base away, suggesting this may be a read error. The DNA for the CDR3 is TGTGCCATCATGAGGGGGCCGGAGGCCCAGTACTTC. Residues: CAIMRGPEAQYF. The V and J genes are TRBV7-2 and TRBJ2-4; TRBD1 matches at 7 bases. Germline values: CDR1 SGHTA, CDR2 FQGNSA. The CDR3 is 12 amino acids. The ends lost 10 bases at V and 13 bases at J; junction bases unmatched: 13.

The rearrangement links TRBV6-5 to TRBJ1-2; perhaps TRBD1 as D (5 bases). The V gene's germline CDR1 is MNHEY and CDR2 SVGAGI. The CDR3 spans 15 residues. Trimming shortened V by 2 bases and J by 5 bases, and 15 bases separated the two germline ends. CDR3 DNA: TGTGCCAGCAGTTACGAGGCAGGGAGTGGGTATGGCTACACCTTC. It encodes CASSYEAGSGYGYTF.

The chain couples TRBV15 to TRBJ2-1; 13 bases align to TRBD2. From germline, CDR1 is LNHNV and CDR2 YYDKDF (reference sequence). The ends lost 5 bases at V and 7 bases at J; junction bases unmatched: 5. The CDR3 extends over 15 amino acids. The CDR3, as DNA: TGTGCCACCAGCGCGGGACTAGCGGGGTGGAATGAGCAGTTCTTC. Translating it yields CATSAGLAGWNEQFF.

About this clonotype: A junction boundary mismatches the germline segment, possibly from a read error. This chain connects TRBV6-1 to TRBJ1-1; tentative D call: TRBD1 (5 bases). CDR1 is MNHNS, CDR2 SASEGT, per germline. This CDR3 comprises 16 residues. CDR3 region: CASSEAGEGSNPEAFF. The DNA of the CDR3 is TGTGCCAGCAGTGAAGCGGGGGAGGGATCGAACCCTGAAGCTTTCTTT.

The chain has TRBV28 and TRBJ2-7, with a possible D match to TRBD1 (6 bases). Germline assignment: CDR1 MDHEN and CDR2 SYDVKM. This CDR3 contains 15 residues. V was trimmed by 4 bases and J by 3 bases, leaving 16 bases between them. DNA of the CDR3: TGTGCCAGCAGTTCTCCCTCGACAGGCGGCTACGAGCAGTACTTC. Encoded protein: CASSSPSTGGYEQYF.

This clonotype was picked up many times. This chain connects TRBV6-5 to TRBJ2-5; D tentatively fits TRBD1 or TRBD2 (5 bases each). The CDR3 totals 14 residues. Germline V gives CDR1 MNHEY, CDR2 SVGAGI. The V end was cut by 6 bases, the J end by 5 bases, with 16 bases between. The CDR3, as DNA: TGTGCCAGCAGCCCCCGGGGCAGGGAGGAGACCCAGTACTTC. It translates to CASSPRGREETQYF.

This chain uses TRBV29-1 with TRBJ2-2, with 10 bases fitting TRBD2. CDR3 length: 15 residues. Germline V gene lookup returns CDR1 SQVTM and CDR2 ANQGSEA. J gave up 6 bases and V 8 bases, and 12 bases lay outside the gene matches. The CDR3 DNA reads as TGCAGCACTACTCAGCGGGGGGGAGGTGCCGGGGAGCTGTTTTTT. Amino acids: CSTTQRGGGAGELFF.

This chain's CDR3 is CASSPQVNGELFF. CDR3 DNA: TGTGCCAGCAGTCCCCAGGTGAACGGGGAGCTGTTTTTT. The chain carries TRBV11-3 and TRBJ2-2; D is unresolved. The CDR3 runs to 13 residues. CDR1 SGHNT and CDR2 YENEEA come from the germline V gene. The V end lost 6 bases, the J end lost 7 bases, and 12 bases lay between the germline ends.

This chain links TRBV20-1 with TRBJ2-1; 8 bases match TRBD2. Germline values: CDR1 DFQATT, CDR2 SNEGSKA (reference sequence). Trimming cost V 3 bases and J 7 bases; bases outside gene matches: 8. The CDR3 is 14 residues long. DNA of the CDR3: TGCAGTGCTAGCCGGGGGGGCCATATGAATGAGCAGTTCTTC. Its protein product is CSASRGGHMNEQFF.

There are many counts of this clonotype. A read error may produce the germline difference seen at one junction end. The V and J genes are TRBV7-2 and TRBJ1-2; D uncertain. Germline V gene lookup returns CDR1 SGHTA and CDR2 FQGNSA. This CDR3 has 12 amino acids. The chain's CDR3 is CASSLVGYGYTF. The CDR3 DNA reads as TGCGCCAGCAGCTTGGTAGGGTATGGCTACACCTTC.

Concerning this clonotype: The junction differs from germline at one of its ends, possibly a read error. Here the CDR3 reads CASSPYQTLYEQCF. The CDR3 nucleotides read TGTGCCAGTAGTCCTTACCAGACCCTCTACGAGCAGTGCTTC. This chain joins TRBV19 and TRBJ2-7; no firm D call. The CDR3 runs to 14 residues. Germline assignment: CDR1 LNHDA and CDR2 SQIVND (reference sequence).

In this sample, this clonotype turned up many times. The genes are TRBV6-6 and TRBJ2-4, with a tentative D call TRBD2 (7 bases). V was pared by 8 bases and J by 2 bases, with 10 bases between. The CDR3 covers 13 residues. CDR1 and CDR2 (germline): MNHNY, SVGAGI (reference sequence). In DNA, the CDR3 is TGTGCCAGCGGGGGGGCATCCAAAAACATTCAGTACTTC. Translating gives CASGGASKNIQYF.

This clonotype was seen a few times. CDR3 in DNA: TGTGCCAGCAGTTTAGCCGGGAACCATTATTATGGCTACACCTTC. Amino acids: CASSLAGNHYYGYTF. V and J are TRBV28 and TRBJ1-2; no clear D gene. Trimming removed 2 bases at V and 5 bases at J, with 15 bases between. CDR3 length: 15 residues. The germline V gene encodes CDR1 MDHEN and CDR2 SYDVKM.

This clonotype was seen only once. J is TRBJ1-1 and V is TRBV5-1; 9 positions agree with TRBD1. The CDR3 has 15 amino acids. With V trimmed by 3 bases and J by 3 bases, 6 bases remained unmatched. The germline gives CDR1 SGHRS, CDR2 YFSETQ. The CDR3 DNA reads TGCGCCAGCAGCTACCACAGGGGGCAGGACACTGAAGCTTTCTTT. Its protein is CASSYHRGQDTEAFF.

The chain recombines TRBV6-2 or TRBV6-3 with TRBJ2-4, with 7 bases lining up with TRBD1. This CDR3 spans 15 amino acids. Germline values: CDR1 MNHEY, CDR2 SVGEGT. The V and J ends lost 4 bases and 8 bases, in that order; junction bases with no gene match: 11. CDR3 protein: CASSCSKGGADIQYF. The CDR3 DNA sequence: TGTGCCAGCAGTTGCTCGAAAGGGGGCGCAGACATTCAGTACTTC.

This clonotype was recorded a few times. V usage is TRBV20-1 and J usage is TRBJ2-6; the match to TRBD1 covers 11 bases. The CDR3 loop spans 17 amino acids. Germline V CDR1 and CDR2: DFQATT, SNEGSKA (reference sequence). The V and J ends lost 2 bases and 4 bases, in that order; junction bases with no gene match: 7. CDR3 in amino acids: CSARPGQGASGANVLTF. CDR3 in DNA: TGCAGTGCTAGACCAGGACAGGGGGCGTCCGGGGCCAACGTCCTGACTTTC.

This clonotype turned up a few times. The genes are TRBV29-1 and TRBJ2-7; 7 nucleotides match TRBD1. Germline V lookup: CDR1 SQVTM, CDR2 ANQGSEA. This CDR3 comprises 13 residues. Germline trimming cut 7 bases from V and 0 bases from J; bases unmatched to any gene: 6. In DNA form, the CDR3 reads TGCAGCGGCCTGACAGGGAGCTCCTACGAGCAGTACTTC. Amino acids: CSGLTGSSYEQYF.

This clonotype was seen more than once but under ten times. The chain couples TRBV5-1 to TRBJ2-3; 7 bases are shared with TRBD1. V was clipped by 2 bases and J by 6 bases; unmatched bases: 9. CDR1 and CDR2 from the germline V gene are SGHRS and YFSETQ. The CDR3 totals 15 residues. The CDR3 spells CASSLITGVQDTQYF. The DNA of the CDR3 is TGCGCCAGCAGCTTAATCACAGGGGTTCAGGATACGCAGTATTTT.